This record covers a single T cell receptor (beta chain). What it binds is unknown. An end of the junction differs from the germline gene, which may be a read error. Germline loops: CDR1 LNHDA, CDR2 SQIVND (reference sequence). The CDR3 contains 18 residues. The entry originates in a study of blood T cells in healthy people across ages. Regarding the study as a whole: Because donor CMV status was unknown, expanded clonotype changes were possibly confounded. Older age went with lower TCR beta diversity per million T cells, in a roughly linear way.

It was with a sample-barcoded 5' primer and a J-beta primer mix that a second PCR of roughly 7 to 11 cycles was run. CDR3-containing paired-end reads numbered at least 2.5 million in each sample. TCRdb processed the 5' RACE reads anew with MiXCR; each CDR3 protein has one entry. The data hold roughly 1.5 million distinct CDR3 sequences, with approximately 42% observed a single time. Those donating, healthy Caucasian individuals from Russia, were aged 6 to 90. This TCR came from a woman younger than 35 in good health. V is TRBV19 and J is TRBJ2-1; D might be TRBD2 (6 bases). Sequencing was done on a sample of blood. As DNA, the CDR3 is TGTGCCAGTAGACTATCAACCCTTCGAGCGGGTACCTACACTGAGCAGTTCTTC. It encodes CASRLSTLRAGTYTEQFF.